The entry that follows covers one T cell receptor (beta chain) sequence. The antigen is unknown. This specimen belongs to a study of long-term antiretroviral therapy in people with HIV. Run at survey level, the immunoSEQ assay was version v3.0. Measured with immunoSEQ multiplex PCR; TCRdb has only the in-frame clones, and not every one. The sample carries approximately 25,000 clones, approximately 95% recorded once. Trimming stripped 8 bases from V and 0 bases from J, with 17 bases between. CDR1 and CDR2 (germline): KGHSH, LQKENI. The CDR3 covers 15 residues. The study's findings and limits: Clonal populations expanded prior to ART predominated within the repertoire at all time points. Transplant donor controls retained higher diversity, though diversity increased after ART.

The input for sequencing was unsorted PBMCs, taken 7.6 years after starting antiretroviral therapy. The chain joins TRBV18 to TRBJ2-7, with TRBD2 as a possible D gene (8 bases). The sequence derives from a woman aged 35 to 49 with HIV. CDR3 in DNA: TGTGCCAGCGCCACGACAGGGACTAGCTCCTACGAGCAGTACTTC. Its translation: CASATTGTSSYEQYF.